The clone carrying this TCR beta chain has a single count. Followed longitudinally, the Seattle patients had been enrolled during active infection. These data come from a study of blood T cell repertoires in COVID-19. Under the authors' procedure: It was from reference gene primer amplification that nucleated cell counts were estimated. Generated by immunoSEQ multiplex PCR, the TCRdb table keeps only in-frame clones and is missing some. Clonal size and the V and J genes are those of that table, whereas D and trimming came from the DNA. The table has about 160,000 clones, approximately 80% seen once. The CDR3 is made up of 20 amino acids. With V trimmed by 0 bases and J by 1 base, 11 bases remained unmatched. Germline V CDR1 and CDR2: ENHRY, SYGVKD.

This chain uses TRBV10-3 with TRBJ1-6, with 8 bases aligning to TRBD1. The sample was peripheral blood. This clonotype originated in a woman between 35 and 50 years old with COVID-19, enrolled during active disease. CDR3 DNA sequence: TGTGCCATCAGTGAGTCCTTGGACAGGGAGCGGCGTTCCTATAATTCACCCCTCCACTTT. Protein product: CAISESLDRERRSYNSPLHF.